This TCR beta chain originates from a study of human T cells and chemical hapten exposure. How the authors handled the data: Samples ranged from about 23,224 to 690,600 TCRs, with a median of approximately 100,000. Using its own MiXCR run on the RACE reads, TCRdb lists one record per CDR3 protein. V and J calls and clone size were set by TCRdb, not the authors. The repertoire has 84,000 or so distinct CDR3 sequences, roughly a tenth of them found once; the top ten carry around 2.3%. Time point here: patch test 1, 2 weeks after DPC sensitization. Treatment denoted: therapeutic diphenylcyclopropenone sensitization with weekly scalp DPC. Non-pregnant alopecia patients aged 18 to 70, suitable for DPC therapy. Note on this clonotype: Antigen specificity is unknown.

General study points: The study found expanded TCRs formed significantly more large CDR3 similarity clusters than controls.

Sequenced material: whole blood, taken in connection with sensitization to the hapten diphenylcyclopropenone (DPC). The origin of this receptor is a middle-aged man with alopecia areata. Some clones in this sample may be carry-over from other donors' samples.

The CDR3: CASSFTGGPDTQYF. The CDR3 DNA sequence: TGTGCCAGCAGTTTTACAGGAGGACCAGATACGCAGTATTTT. The J gene is TRBJ2-3, the V gene TRBV6-2 or TRBV6-3, with D tentatively TRBD1 or TRBD2 (5 bases each). CDR3 size: 14 residues. Trimming shortened V by 4 bases and J by 4 bases, and 12 bases separated the two germline ends. Germline values: CDR1 MNHEY, CDR2 SVGEGT.